A single sample is the source of the 3 T cell receptor beta chains below, sequenced in a study of T cells in Graves' hyperthyroidism and ophthalmopathy. Template material for amplifying TCR beta CDR3 regions consisted of RNA transcripts. The HTBI set primed first-round TCR CDR3 RT-PCR. TCRdb re-analysed the multiplex PCR reads in MiXCR, keeping a single row per CDR3 protein. The sample yields fewer than 600,000 distinct CDR3 sequences, 14% seen once. Material for sequencing was blood. The receptors derive from a woman aged 35 to 49 with Graves' hyperthyroidism.

This sequence joins TRBV20-1 and TRBJ2-3, with 8 bases matching TRBD2. The CDR3 runs 16 residues. CDR1 and CDR2 (germline): DFQATT, SNEGSKA (reference sequence). Unmatched junction bases numbered 13, after V lost 2 bases and J lost 6 bases. The DNA of the CDR3 is TGCAGTGCTAGATCCTACTCCGGGGGGGGGTACGATACGCAGTATTTT. Encoded protein: CSARSYSGGGYDTQYF.

This clonotype is a singleton in its sample. A much larger clone sits a single nucleotide away, making a read error possible. This chain joins TRBV7-9 and TRBJ2-1, with 10 nucleotides matching TRBD2. Matching the DNA end better, TRBJ2-7 makes the J call doubtful. This CDR3 is built from 16 residues. The germline V gene has CDR1 SEHNR and CDR2 FQNEAQ (reference sequence). The CDR3 loop is CASSSLAGVSYNEQYF. CDR3 coding DNA: TGTGCCAGCAGCTCCCTAGCGGGAGTCTCCTACAATGAGCAGTACTTC.

This clonotype has at least ten counts. The V gene is TRBV28, the J gene TRBJ2-7; 10 bases are shared with TRBD1. CDR1 and CDR2 (germline): MDHEN, SYDVKM. The V and J ends lost 10 bases and 9 bases, in that order; junction bases with no gene match: 15. CDR3 length: 14 amino acids. The CDR3 is CATQDRGASRGQYF. The CDR3 region has the DNA TGTGCCACCCAGGACAGGGGGGCGTCGAGAGGGCAGTACTTC.